The 16 T cell receptor beta chains presented below share a single source sample, sequenced in a study of T cells expressing NK-cell markers. TCRdb re-analyzed the 5' RACE reads; it lists each CDR3 protein once, without DNA. The sample data list about 460,000 distinct CDR3 sequences. Sequencing was done on a sample of blood T cells: a sorted CD56 or NKG2C T cell subset, CD4+ or CD8+ T cells, or bulk PBMC T cells (not recorded which). The receptor set was obtained from a woman aged 50 to 60 in good health.

J is TRBJ2-5 and V is TRBV27. The CDR3 is 14 amino acids. Germline CDR1 reads MNHEY; CDR2 reads SMNVEV (reference sequence). The CDR3 loop reads CASSFVHQQETQYF.

V and J are TRBV5-1 and TRBJ1-6. This CDR3 is 14 amino acids long. Per the germline V gene, CDR1 is SGHRS and CDR2 is YFSETQ. The CDR3 is CASSLTARNSPLHF.

The gene calls are TRBV20-1 and TRBJ2-3; TCRdb selects TRBD2, and the lack of DNA leaves this call unchecked. Germline V lookup: CDR1 DFQATT, CDR2 SNEGSKA (reference sequence). The CDR3 totals 20 residues. CDR3 loop: CSARDRLAGGRIWDTDTQYF.

The chain links TRBV3-1 to TRBJ2-1; lacking DNA, the TRBD2 call made by TCRdb goes unchecked. The CDR3 contains 15 residues. Germline CDR1 is LGHDT and CDR2 is YNNKEL (reference sequence). CDR3 residues: CASSLDFSGGDEQFF.

V gene TRBV18 combines with J gene TRBJ1-1; TCRdb calls TRBD1, which cannot be checked without DNA. Per the germline V gene, CDR1 is KGHSH and CDR2 is LQKENI. This CDR3 has 15 residues. CDR3 region: CASSPLGQLNTEAFF.

The V call is TRBV5-5, the J call TRBJ1-1; TCRdb designates TRBD1, a call that cannot be tested without DNA. The V gene's germline CDR1 is SGHKS and CDR2 YYEKEE (reference sequence). The CDR3 consists of 12 residues. CDR3: CASSHQGNEAFF.

J is TRBJ1-1 and V is TRBV5-1. The germline gives CDR1 SGHRS, CDR2 YFSETQ. This CDR3 is 13 amino acids long. CDR3 sequence: CASSPTLGAEAFF.

The V gene is TRBV24-1, the J gene TRBJ1-3. The CDR3 is 13 amino acids. Germline CDR1 and CDR2: KGHDR and SFDVKD. CDR3 loop: CARWPVQGNTIYF.

This chain uses TRBV7-2 with TRBJ2-2; as DNA is missing, the TRBD2 call by TCRdb cannot be tested. The CDR3 contains 16 residues. The germline gives CDR1 SGHTA, CDR2 FQGNSA. CDR3 protein: CASSQTSGSFTGELFF.

V is TRBV7-6 and J is TRBJ1-4. The V gene's germline CDR1 is SGHVS and CDR2 FNYEAQ. The CDR3 contains 13 residues. The CDR3 is CASSLDRNEKLFF.

The V gene is TRBV4-1, the J gene TRBJ2-1; no DNA is available, so the TRBD1 call from TCRdb remains unchecked. The germline V gene has CDR1 MGHRA and CDR2 YSYEKL. This CDR3 is built from 20 residues. The CDR3 sequence is CASSQGRDRVRGRAYNEQFF.

V and J are TRBV7-7 and TRBJ1-5. The CDR3 runs 13 residues. Germline values: CDR1 SSHAT, CDR2 FNYEAQ (reference sequence). CDR3 protein: CASSDGPNQPQHF.

This chain joins TRBV15 and TRBJ1-2; the TCRdb call, TRBD1, lacks DNA for checking. The CDR3 extends over 14 amino acids. Germline V gene lookup returns CDR1 LNHNV and CDR2 YYDKDF (reference sequence). CDR3 in amino acids: CATRGVGRTGGYTF.

J is TRBJ2-5 and V is TRBV5-5; TCRdb selects TRBD1, and the lack of DNA leaves this call unchecked. Germline lookup yields CDR1 SGHKS and CDR2 YYEKEE (reference sequence). The CDR3 consists of 15 residues. The CDR3 protein is CASSLSSGAQETQYF.

The chain recombines TRBV12-3 or TRBV12-4 with TRBJ2-1. CDR3 size: 12 residues. The CDR3 protein is CARLSGKYQQFF.

This chain's CDR3 is CASLLEAAGALQETQYF. The rearrangement joins TRBV7-8 to TRBJ2-5; with no DNA, the TCRdb D assignment of TRBD2 cannot be verified. Per germline, CDR1 SGHVS and CDR2 FQNEAQ. The CDR3 is made up of 17 amino acids.